The entry below gives a single T cell receptor (beta chain) sequence along with its context. There is no known antigen for this receptor. Per-base qualities were not stored, and no clone one base away is much larger. The data belong to a study of T cell responses to AZD1222 COVID-19 vaccine (dated by TCRdb to about 2021). Describing the broader study: AZD1222 recipients with second doses at about 4 weeks or about 12 weeks were pooled, because spike-specific TCR depth and breadth did not differ between schedules. TCR sequencing was performed for roughly 250 trial participants, of whom 207 were given two doses of AZD1222 and around 25 were given two doses of MenACWY control vaccine. Trial participants were enrolled by age into 18-55, 56-69 and 70-plus year subgroups, with around 150, 28 and 57 TCR-sequenced participants respectively.

Broad study findings and their caveats: After two AZD1222 doses, spike-specific TCR breadth and depth were significantly higher than at day 0 and than in MenACWY recipients. Reportedly, almost half of the unique spike-specific TCRs recognized epitopes lying outside the regions that are mutated in the B.1.351 and B.1.1.7 variants. The whole spike protein was spanned by vaccine-associated CD4 TCRs, and dominant responses were seen in regions 160-218 and 743-854. The 56-69-year group was small, and its depth increase did not reach significance, likely because of low power. Because no samples from the day 14 peak response were available, repertoires could be characterized only after the peak T cell response. Conclusions about previously exposed vaccinees were limited because only a handful of AZD1222 recipients were SARS-CoV-2 seropositive at baseline. Participants were mostly white British, with more females than males. The authors suggested clonal diversity may have been underestimated.

The CDR1 and CDR2 encoded by the germline V gene are SQVTM and ANQGSEA. Its CDR3 holds 12 amino acids, cysteine through phenylalanine. Only the CDR3 region is kept as DNA, spanning 36 bases read in frame from base 1. The trim is 7 bases for V and 2 bases for J, with a gap of 11 bases between the germline ends. The CDR3 regions of human TCRbeta chains were analyzed by immunosequencing. As for the authors' bioinformatics: Repertoire TCRs were checked for matches against a reference library of SARS-CoV-2-specific TCRs that had been generated using the MIRA antigen-specificity platform. Breadth was defined as the fraction of unique TCRs that were SARS-CoV-2-associated. Depth was defined as the fraction of total T cells that were SARS-CoV-2-associated. Using the MIRA data, each spike-specific TCR was assigned both to the spike region to which the TCR was reactive and to a CD4 or CD8 class. Log10-transformed breadth and depth values were compared by one-way ANOVA with Sidak's multiple comparisons tests. TCRdb obtained this table from immuneACCESS and retained in-frame rearrangements with V and J assigned. These tables miss some clones; where compared with another copy, unresolved V genes account for less than half of the shortfall, and the remainder is unexplained. The DNA gave D and trimming, while V, J and clone size come from that table. Recorded for this sample are roughly 95,000 clones; approximately 88% of them occurred a single time. Of the sample, about 3% falls within the top ten clones.

The time point label on this specimen signifies: baseline before first vaccination. Vaccinee samples came from UK trials COV001 and COV002, including a single-blind randomized controlled phase 2/3 trial of AZD1222 (ChAdOx1 nCoV-19) in healthy adults. Trial participant PBMC samples were collected at day 0 and day 28 after the second dose for TCRbeta chain sequencing. The sequence is built from TRBV29-1 and TRBJ2-5; confidence is insufficient to name the D gene. The sample here was peripheral blood, taken on day 0 of AZD1222 vaccination. The sequence derives from an adult in good health. The CDR3 loop reads CSAESYQETQYF. The sequence in DNA is TGCAGCGCTGAGAGCTATCAAGAGACCCAGTACTTC.